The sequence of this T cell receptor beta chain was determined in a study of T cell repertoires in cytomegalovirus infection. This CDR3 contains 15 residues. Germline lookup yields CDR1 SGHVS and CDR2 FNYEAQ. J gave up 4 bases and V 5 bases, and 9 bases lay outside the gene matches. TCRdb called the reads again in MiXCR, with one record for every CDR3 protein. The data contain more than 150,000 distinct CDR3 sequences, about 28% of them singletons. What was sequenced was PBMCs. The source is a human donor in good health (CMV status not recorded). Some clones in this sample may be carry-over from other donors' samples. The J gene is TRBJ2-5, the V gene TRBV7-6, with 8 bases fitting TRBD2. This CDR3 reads CASSPAGGGPETQYF. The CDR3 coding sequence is TGTGCCAGCAGCCCCGCCGGGGGGGGGCCAGAGACCCAGTACTTC.